One sample yielded the 29 T cell receptor beta chains listed below, sequenced in a study of shared clonotypes between healthy human individuals. Libraries were prepared by immunoSEQ multiplex PCR; TCRdb keeps only in-frame clonotypes and omits some of them. The data hold roughly 1,100,000 clones, with 70% to 80% observed a single time. Sequencing was performed on memory CD4+ T cells sorted from blood. The subset denotes: CD45RA-negative fraction. The source of these receptors is a man aged 18-30 years in good health.

This sequence joins TRBV30 and TRBJ1-2; 8 positions match TRBD1. Germline V CDR1 and CDR2: GTSNPN, SVGIG (reference sequence). The V gene end was trimmed by 0 bases and the J gene end by 9 bases; junction bases not matched to a gene: 6. This CDR3 has 13 amino acids. CDR3 residues: CAWSVLQGASYTF. CDR3 DNA: TGTGCCTGGAGTGTACTTCAGGGGGCGAGCTACACCTTC.

V is TRBV19 and J is TRBJ1-1; D might be TRBD1 (5 bases). V was shortened by 0 bases and J by 3 bases, with 8 bases between the two germline ends. Germline loops: CDR1 LNHDA, CDR2 SQIVND (reference sequence). This CDR3 region has 14 residues. CDR3 in amino acids: CASSIEGADTEAFF. DNA for the CDR3: TGTGCCAGTAGTATAGAAGGGGCGGACACTGAAGCTTTCTTT.

The CDR3 sequence: CAWSAPLAGQLNTQYF. CDR3 DNA sequence: TGTGCCTGGAGTGCCCCACTAGCGGGCCAACTCAATACGCAGTATTTT. The chain carries TRBV30 and TRBJ2-3; 9 bases align to TRBD2. Unmatched junction bases numbered 12, after V lost 1 base and J lost 7 bases. From germline, CDR1 is GTSNPN and CDR2 SVGIG (reference sequence). The CDR3 spans 16 residues.

The chain carries TRBV9 and TRBJ1-2, with a weak D call TRBD1 (5 bases). From germline, CDR1 is SGDLS and CDR2 YYNGEE. This CDR3 spans 15 amino acids. V shed 3 bases and J shed 1 base, with 13 bases lying between them. The CDR3 reads CASSATRDGNYGYTF. The CDR3 nucleotides are TGTGCCAGCAGCGCGACCCGGGACGGTAACTATGGCTACACCTTC.

This clone has a handful of counts. The V gene is TRBV11-2, the J gene TRBJ1-6; D is unresolved. The CDR3 length is 16 residues. Germline V gene data show CDR1 as SGHAT and CDR2 as FQNNGV. The V end was cut by 6 bases, the J end by 0 bases, with 12 bases between. CDR3 amino acids: CASSSPQSSYNSPLHF. Written as DNA, the CDR3 is TGTGCCAGCAGTTCACCACAGAGCTCCTATAATTCACCCCTCCACTTT.

The CDR3 region is CASSLEVASINPYEQYF. CDR3 in DNA: TGCGCCAGCAGCTTGGAGGTCGCTAGCATTAACCCCTACGAGCAGTACTTC. This chain connects TRBV5-1 to TRBJ2-7, with D perhaps matching TRBD2 (5 bases). This CDR3 is built from 17 residues. With 0 bases removed from V and 2 bases from J, the gap between germline ends came to 18 bases. From germline, CDR1 is SGHRS and CDR2 YFSETQ. The variable domain in full, completed from reference TRBV5-1 and TRBJ2-7, reads KAGVTQTPRYLIKTRGQQVTLSCSPISGHRSVSWYQQTPGQGLQFLFEYFSETQRNKGNFPGRFSGRQFSNSRSEMNVSTLELGDSALYLCASSLEVASINPYEQYFGPGTRLTVT.

In its sample, this clone was seen a few times. J is TRBJ2-3 and V is TRBV10-1, with D perhaps matching TRBD2 (5 bases). The ends were cut back, 3 bases at V and 6 bases at J, with 13 bases in the middle. The CDR3 totals 14 residues. From germline, CDR1 is WNHNN and CDR2 SYGVQD (reference sequence). The CDR3 DNA follows: TGCGCCAGCAGTGATACCTTTAGAGGGGATACGCAGTATTTT. Its translation is CASSDTFRGDTQYF.

This chain joins TRBV30 and TRBJ2-5; 8 nucleotides align to TRBD2. Germline CDR1 and CDR2: GTSNPN and SVGIG (reference sequence). This CDR3 has 15 residues. Trimming at V came to 5 bases and at J to 1 base, leaving 9 bases not matched to a gene. This chain's CDR3 is CAWGSGGGPQETQYF. The CDR3 DNA reads TGTGCCTGGGGCTCCGGGGGGGGGCCCCAAGAGACCCAGTACTTC.

CDR3 region: CATYTGTGDPMVAQYF. CDR3 in DNA: TGTGCCACTTATACCGGGACAGGGGACCCCATGGTAGCCCAGTATTTT. The chain recombines TRBV10-3 with TRBJ2-3; 10 bases map to TRBD1. Germline values: CDR1 ENHRY, CDR2 SYGVKD. The CDR3 is made up of 16 amino acids. J gave up 12 bases and V 10 bases, and 22 bases lay outside the gene matches.

This clone was seen once. V is TRBV11-2 and J is TRBJ2-1, with D possibly being TRBD1 (6 bases). Germline assignment: CDR1 SGHAT and CDR2 FQNNGV. This CDR3 has 14 residues. Trimming took off 8 bases at V and 2 bases at J, with 13 bases between the two ends. The CDR3 loop is CASSVQGTYNEQFF. CDR3 nucleotide sequence: TGTGCCAGCTCCGTACAGGGAACCTACAATGAGCAGTTCTTC.

The chain joins TRBV18 to TRBJ2-2; D possibly corresponds to TRBD2 (6 bases). Germline CDR1 KGHSH, CDR2 LQKENI. Trimming removed 6 bases from V and 4 bases from J, with 12 bases in between. This CDR3 comprises 14 residues. The CDR3 protein is CASSRPGATGELFF. CDR3 in DNA: TGTGCCAGCTCGCGGCCGGGAGCCACCGGGGAGCTGTTTTTT.

The chain joins TRBV7-2 to TRBJ2-3; 7 bases match TRBD2. Looked up from germline, CDR1 is SGHTA and CDR2 is FQGNSA. V lost 3 bases to trimming and J lost 6 bases; unmatched junction nucleotides: 9. The CDR3 covers 15 residues. CDR3: CASSFVGGPRDTQYF. CDR3 sequence (DNA): TGTGCCAGCAGCTTCGTGGGAGGGCCTCGTGATACGCAGTATTTT.

The chain carries TRBV27 and TRBJ2-7; D remains ambiguous. Germline-derived CDR1 and CDR2 are MNHEY and SMNVEV (reference sequence). V was clipped by 2 bases and J by 3 bases, with 8 bases between them. The CDR3 has 13 residues. The CDR3 region has the DNA TGTGCCAGCAGTTTAGAACCTGGCTACGAGCAGTACTTC. This codes for CASSLEPGYEQYF.

This clone was observed a few times. The chain carries TRBV10-3 and TRBJ2-5; no firm D call. The DNA end is more similar to TRBJ2-7, so the J call may be wrong. The length of the CDR3 is 11 residues. CDR1 and CDR2 from the germline V gene are ENHRY and SYGVKD. The CDR3 loop is CAISSSYEQYF. The CDR3 DNA reads TGTGCCATCAGCAGCTCCTACGAGCAGTACTTC.

V gene TRBV5-1 combines with J gene TRBJ2-5; unclear D gene. The CDR3 totals 14 residues. The germline V gene encodes CDR1 SGHRS and CDR2 YFSETQ. The V end was cut by 0 bases, the J end by 3 bases, with 9 bases between. The CDR3 loop reads CASSLEGLKETQYF. The CDR3 DNA reads TGCGCCAGCAGCTTGGAGGGCCTAAAAGAGACCCAGTACTTC.

This clone was found many times. V usage is TRBV10-3 and J usage is TRBJ1-1, with 12 nucleotides matching TRBD1. This CDR3 has 14 residues. V shed 6 bases, J shed 5 bases, and the junction held 4 bases outside the gene matches. In germline, CDR1 is ENHRY, CDR2 SYGVKD. This CDR3 reads CAISGTGGATEAFF. The CDR3 DNA is TGTGCCATCAGCGGGACAGGGGGCGCAACTGAAGCTTTCTTT.

This chain connects TRBV5-1 to TRBJ1-3; the D gene is possibly TRBD1 (6 bases). Germline V CDR1 and CDR2: SGHRS, YFSETQ. The CDR3 is made up of 16 amino acids. Between the trimmed V and J ends, which lost 4 bases and 0 bases, there was a span of 14 bases. The CDR3 reads CASSQVEQGSGNTIYF. Written as DNA, the CDR3 is TGCGCCAGCAGCCAGGTGGAACAGGGCTCTGGAAACACCATATATTTT.

In its sample, this clone was seen a few times. V and J are TRBV4-3 and TRBJ2-1; TRBD2 matches 7 bases. Losses at the gene ends were 4 bases for V and 4 bases for J; bases not matched to a gene: 10. The length of the CDR3 is 16 residues. Germline V CDR1 and CDR2: LGHNA, YSLEER. The CDR3, as DNA: TGCGCCAGCAGCCCTGTTGTCGGGGGGATTTACAATGAGCAGTTCTTC. Amino acids: CASSPVVGGIYNEQFF.

In its sample, this clone was seen a few times. The chain is built from TRBV5-8 and TRBJ1-2; D remains ambiguous. Looked up from germline, CDR1 is SGHTS and CDR2 is YDEGEE. V was trimmed by 5 bases and J by 4 bases, leaving 9 bases between them. The CDR3 consists of 12 residues. The chain's CDR3 is CASSRGPYGYTF. The CDR3 DNA follows: TGTGCCAGCAGTCGAGGACCCTATGGCTACACCTTC.

The chain recombines TRBV28 with TRBJ2-7, with a possible D match to TRBD1 (7 bases). The V gene lost 5 bases and the J gene lost 7 bases, with 21 bases spanning the gap. Germline V CDR1 and CDR2: MDHEN, SYDVKM. CDR3 length: 15 residues. The DNA of the CDR3 is TGTGCCAGCAGTATATCATTAGACAGGGACTTAGAGCAGTACTTC. This sequence encodes CASSISLDRDLEQYF.

The V and J genes are TRBV18 and TRBJ2-2; maybe TRBD1 (6 bases). CDR1 is KGHSH and CDR2 is LQKENI in the germline V gene. V was shortened by 4 bases and J by 6 bases, with 15 bases between the two germline ends. The CDR3 totals 15 residues. The CDR3 loop is CASSLRQAEAGELFF. The CDR3 DNA is TGTGCCAGCTCACTAAGACAGGCGGAGGCCGGGGAGCTGTTTTTT.

The chain combines TRBV18 with TRBJ1-1, with D tentatively TRBD1 (6 bases). The CDR3 has 15 residues. Trimming removed 6 bases from V and 4 bases from J, with 18 bases in between. Germline V gene sequence: CDR1 KGHSH, CDR2 LQKENI. The CDR3 loop is CASSGQGDGITEAFF. The CDR3 bases are TGTGCCAGCTCGGGACAAGGGGATGGTATCACTGAAGCTTTCTTT.

The chain carries TRBV6-6 and TRBJ2-3; TRBD2 matches 9 bases. The germline V gene encodes CDR1 MNHNY and CDR2 SVGAGI (reference sequence). The CDR3 spans 16 residues. V lost 7 bases, J lost 5 bases, and 13 bases stayed unmatched. The CDR3 sequence: CASKPPLAGWVDTQYF. The CDR3 DNA is TGTGCCAGCAAACCCCCCCTAGCGGGGTGGGTAGATACGCAGTATTTT.

The chain carries TRBV5-6 and TRBJ2-5; the D is unclear. From germline, CDR1 is SGHDT and CDR2 YYEEEE. V was cut by 3 bases and J by 5 bases, with 8 bases left in between. The CDR3 consists of 12 residues. CDR3 sequence (DNA): TGTGCCAGCAGCTCTCTTATGGAGACCCAGTACTTC. Translation: CASSSLMETQYF.

V and J are TRBV5-6 and TRBJ2-5; D not resolved. Germline assignment: CDR1 SGHDT and CDR2 YYEEEE. CDR3 length equals 16 residues. Between the trimmed V and J ends, which lost 3 bases and 1 base, there was a span of 16 bases. In DNA form, the CDR3 reads TGTGCCAGCAGCTCCGTTAACCAGGTGGGCCAAGAGACCCAGTACTTC. Translating gives CASSSVNQVGQETQYF. Full variable domain (missing parts from reference TRBV5-6 and TRBJ2-5): DAGVTQSPTHLIKTRGQQVTLRCSPKSGHDTVSWYQQALGQGPQFIFQYYEEEERQRGNFPDRFSGHQFPNYSSELNVNALLLGDSALYLCASSSVNQVGQETQYFGPGTRLLVL.

The V gene is TRBV5-1, the J gene TRBJ1-6, with TRBD1 matching over 8 bases. The CDR3 sequence is 16 residues long. The trim removed 2 bases at V and 5 bases at J, leaving 6 bases unmatched. CDR1 and CDR2 (germline): SGHRS, YFSETQ. The DNA of the CDR3 is TGCGCCAGCAGCTTAGGACAGGGAATCAATAATTCACCCCTCCACTTT. It encodes CASSLGQGINNSPLHF.

The chain combines TRBV11-2 with TRBJ2-5; 10 positions agree with TRBD2. J gave up 1 base and V 2 bases, and 4 bases lay outside the gene matches. The CDR3 consists of 16 residues. CDR1 SGHAT and CDR2 FQNNGV come from the germline V gene. CDR3 nucleotides: TGTGCCAGCAGCTTAACTAGCGGGAAGGTCCAAGAGACCCAGTACTTC. This translates into CASSLTSGKVQETQYF. Variable domain in full (rest from reference TRBV11-2 and TRBJ2-5): EAGVAQSPRYKIIEKRQSVAFWCNPISGHATLYWYQQILGQGPKLLIQFQNNGVVDDSQLPKDRFSAERLKGVDSTLKIQPAKLEDSAVYLCASSLTSGKVQETQYFGPGTRLLVL.

This chain joins TRBV7-2 and TRBJ2-1; TRBD2 is a possible D gene (6 bases). Germline lookup yields CDR1 SGHTA and CDR2 FQGNSA. V was shortened by 4 bases and J by 13 bases, with 11 bases between the two germline ends. The CDR3 is 11 residues long. CDR3 region: CASSSTGLQFF. DNA for the CDR3: TGTGCCAGCAGCTCAACGGGACTCCAGTTCTTC. The variable domain in full, completed from reference TRBV7-2 and TRBJ2-1, reads GAGVSQSPSNKVTEKGKDVELRCDPISGHTALYWYRQSLGQGLEFLIYFQGNSAPDKSGLPSDRFSAERTGGSVSTLTIQRTQQEDSAVYLCASSSTGLQFFGPGTRLTVL.

The chain links TRBV21-1 to TRBJ2-7; the tabulated D call, TRBD2, remains unverified against the DNA. TRBV21-1 represents a pseudogene. The CDR3 is made up of 18 amino acids. The CDR3 bases are TGTGCCAGCAGCCCAACCCACAGGAGGGGACTGGGCTCCTACGAGCAGTACTTC. As protein: CASSPTHRRGLGSYEQYF.